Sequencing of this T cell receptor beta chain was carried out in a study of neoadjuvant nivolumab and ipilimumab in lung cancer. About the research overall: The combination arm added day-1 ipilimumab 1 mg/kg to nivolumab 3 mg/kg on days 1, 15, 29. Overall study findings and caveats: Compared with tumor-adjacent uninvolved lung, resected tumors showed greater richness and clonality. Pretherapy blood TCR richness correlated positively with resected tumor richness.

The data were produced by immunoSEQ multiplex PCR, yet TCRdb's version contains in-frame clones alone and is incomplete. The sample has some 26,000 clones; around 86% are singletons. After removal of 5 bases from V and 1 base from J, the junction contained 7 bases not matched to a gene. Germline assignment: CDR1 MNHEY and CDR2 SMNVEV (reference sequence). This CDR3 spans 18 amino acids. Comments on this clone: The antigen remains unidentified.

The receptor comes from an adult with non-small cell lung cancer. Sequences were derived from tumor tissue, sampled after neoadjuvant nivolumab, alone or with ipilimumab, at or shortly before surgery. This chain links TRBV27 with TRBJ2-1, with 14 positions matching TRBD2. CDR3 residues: CASSQGLAGVRSYNEQFF. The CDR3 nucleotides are TGTGCCAGCAGTCAGGGACTAGCGGGGGTCCGATCCTACAATGAGCAGTTCTTC.